This passage covers 14 T cell receptor beta chains from one sample sequenced in a study of T-cell reconstitution after alpha-beta-depleted transplantation in children. Preparation of the TCRbeta library was carried out with unique molecular identifiers. TCRdb re-called the PCR reads through MiXCR, storing one row per CDR3 protein. Seen here are approximately 91,000 distinct CDR3 sequences, 7% to 10% observed once, and the top ten hold 6.9%. Material: PBMCs from the stem cell graft donor, obtained from the stem cell graft. These receptors were collected from a human donor who donated a stem cell graft to a child with congenital amegakaryocytic thrombocytopenia.

In regard to this clonotype: A much larger clone is a single base away; this may be a read error. The genes are TRBV6-2 or TRBV6-3 and TRBJ2-7, with D unresolved. CDR3 length equals 12 residues. Trimming cost V 11 bases and J 2 bases, with 13 bases left between them. Germline CDR1 and CDR2: MNHEY and SVGEGT. CDR3 region: CAGGASTYEQYF. The CDR3 DNA reads as TGTGCCGGCGGCGCGAGCACCTACGAGCAGTACTTC.

The sample holds many counts of this clonotype. The chain carries TRBV20-1 and TRBJ2-7, with D possibly matching TRBD1 (6 bases). CDR3 length: 13 residues. The germline gives CDR1 DFQATT, CDR2 SNEGSKA (reference sequence). V was cut by 6 bases and J by 2 bases, with 14 bases left in between. In DNA, the CDR3 is TGCAGTGCCAGGCGGACAGATCCCTACGAGCAGTACTTC. It specifies CSARRTDPYEQYF.

The chain carries TRBV29-1 and TRBJ1-5; D ambiguous. Looked up from germline, CDR1 is SQVTM and CDR2 is ANQGSEA. Trimming left V 1 base short and J 3 bases short, with 7 bases between. CDR3 size: 13 residues. The CDR3 here is CSVEGGPNQPQHF. The CDR3 region has the DNA TGCAGCGTTGAAGGAGGGCCCAATCAGCCCCAGCATTTT.

This clonotype was picked up many times. The chain couples TRBV20-1 to TRBJ2-7; D possibly corresponds to TRBD2 (6 bases). The length of the CDR3 is 13 residues. The ends were cut back, 5 bases at V and 5 bases at J, with 16 bases in the middle. CDR1 is DFQATT, CDR2 SNEGSKA, per germline (reference sequence). The DNA of the CDR3 is TGCAGTGCTGGAGGGGTTCGTTGGGACGAGCAGTACTTC. Translating gives CSAGGVRWDEQYF.

This clonotype was observed many times. The J gene is TRBJ2-2, the V gene TRBV7-2; the match to TRBD1 covers 7 bases. Germline values: CDR1 SGHTA, CDR2 FQGNSA. The CDR3 consists of 15 residues. The V gene end was trimmed by 1 base and the J gene end by 4 bases; junction bases not matched to a gene: 3. The CDR3 spells CASSLESGGTGELFF. The CDR3 nucleotides are TGTGCCAGCAGCTTAGAGTCAGGGGGCACCGGGGAGCTGTTTTTT.

This clonotype was detected many times. This CDR3 reads CASSLGGSSNEQFF. The CDR3 DNA follows: TGTGCCAGCAGTTTAGGGGGTTCTTCGAACGAGCAGTTCTTC. This rearrangement joins TRBV12-3 or TRBV12-4 to TRBJ2-1; no reliable D call. Trimming took 1 base from V and 10 from J, leaving 14 bases between them. The CDR3 totals 14 residues.

This clonotype was observed many times. CDR3 nucleotide sequence: TGTGCCACCACGCGGGGCCTTAATAACTACGAGCAGTACTTC. Its translation: CATTRGLNNYEQYF. The rearrangement joins TRBV28 to TRBJ2-7; weak D call: TRBD2 (6 bases). Germline V gene sequence: CDR1 MDHEN, CDR2 SYDVKM. Trimming left V 10 bases short and J 3 bases short, with 19 bases between. This CDR3 contains 14 residues.

This clonotype occurred many times. The V call is TRBV5-1, the J call TRBJ2-5, with 8 bases that match TRBD1. Germline V gene lookup returns CDR1 SGHRS and CDR2 YFSETQ. V lost 4 bases, J lost 2 bases, and 10 bases stayed unmatched. The CDR3 consists of 16 residues. CDR3 coding DNA: TGCGCCAGCAGCCTCAATCCCGGGACAGGACAAGAGACCCAGTACTTC. This codes for CASSLNPGTGQETQYF. Based on the CDR3 plus reference TRBV5-1 and TRBJ2-5, the full variable domain is KAGVTQTPRYLIKTRGQQVTLSCSPISGHRSVSWYQQTPGQGLQFLFEYFSETQRNKGNFPGRFSGRQFSNSRSEMNVSTLELGDSALYLCASSLNPGTGQETQYFGPGTRLLVL.

This clonotype was counted many times. The chain recombines TRBV3-1 with TRBJ2-5; 7 nucleotides match TRBD1. Germline V lookup: CDR1 LGHDT, CDR2 YNNKEL (reference sequence). The V and J ends lost 4 bases and 4 bases, in that order; junction bases with no gene match: 6. This CDR3 is built from 14 residues. In DNA form, the CDR3 reads TGTGCCAGCAGCCTCTCACAGGGGAGAGAGACCCAGTACTTC. This translates into CASSLSQGRETQYF.

This clonotype occurred many times. V gene TRBV5-1 combines with J gene TRBJ2-1; D not certain. Germline CDR1 reads SGHRS; CDR2 reads YFSETQ. The CDR3 sequence is 15 residues long. Trimming took 0 bases from V and 8 from J, leaving 15 bases between them. This CDR3 reads CASSLADPTGDEQFF. Written as DNA, the CDR3 is TGCGCCAGCAGCTTGGCGGATCCGACTGGCGATGAGCAGTTCTTC.

This clonotype was seen ten or more times. The chain is built from TRBV7-8 and TRBJ1-4; D gene uncertain. Trimming took 1 base from V and 6 from J, leaving 15 bases between them. The CDR3 totals 16 residues. Germline assignment: CDR1 SGHVS and CDR2 FQNEAQ. CDR3 region: CASSLGSRARDEKLFF. As DNA, the CDR3 is TGTGCCAGCAGCTTAGGGTCGAGGGCGCGGGATGAAAAACTGTTTTTT.

This clonotype turned up a few times. V and J are TRBV4-3 and TRBJ2-3; D tentatively fits TRBD1 or TRBD2 (5 bases each). CDR1 is LGHNA and CDR2 is YSLEER in the germline V gene. Trimming took off 1 base at V and 2 bases at J, with 10 bases between the two ends. The length of the CDR3 is 15 residues. The CDR3 here is CASSQGSGPTDTQYF. CDR3 DNA sequence: TGCGCCAGCAGCCAAGGTTCGGGGCCCACAGATACGCAGTATTTT.

This clonotype was seen repeatedly, ten times or more. This chain connects TRBV6-1 to TRBJ1-3; unclear D gene. The length of the CDR3 is 16 residues. CDR1 is MNHNS, CDR2 SASEGT, per germline. Trimming cost V 4 bases and J 0 bases, with 13 bases left between them. CDR3 sequence reads: CASSVTYISSGNTIYF. The CDR3 nucleotides are TGTGCCAGCAGTGTAACCTACATCAGCTCTGGAAACACCATATATTTT.

The chain couples TRBV5-1 to TRBJ2-2, with D tentatively TRBD2 (5 bases). Germline lookup yields CDR1 SGHRS and CDR2 YFSETQ. V lost 0 bases to trimming and J lost 1 base, with 7 bases between them. The CDR3 is made up of 15 amino acids. The CDR3 DNA follows: TGCGCCAGCAGCTTGGTTCGGGGGAACACCGGGGAGCTGTTTTTT. Translation gives CASSLVRGNTGELFF.